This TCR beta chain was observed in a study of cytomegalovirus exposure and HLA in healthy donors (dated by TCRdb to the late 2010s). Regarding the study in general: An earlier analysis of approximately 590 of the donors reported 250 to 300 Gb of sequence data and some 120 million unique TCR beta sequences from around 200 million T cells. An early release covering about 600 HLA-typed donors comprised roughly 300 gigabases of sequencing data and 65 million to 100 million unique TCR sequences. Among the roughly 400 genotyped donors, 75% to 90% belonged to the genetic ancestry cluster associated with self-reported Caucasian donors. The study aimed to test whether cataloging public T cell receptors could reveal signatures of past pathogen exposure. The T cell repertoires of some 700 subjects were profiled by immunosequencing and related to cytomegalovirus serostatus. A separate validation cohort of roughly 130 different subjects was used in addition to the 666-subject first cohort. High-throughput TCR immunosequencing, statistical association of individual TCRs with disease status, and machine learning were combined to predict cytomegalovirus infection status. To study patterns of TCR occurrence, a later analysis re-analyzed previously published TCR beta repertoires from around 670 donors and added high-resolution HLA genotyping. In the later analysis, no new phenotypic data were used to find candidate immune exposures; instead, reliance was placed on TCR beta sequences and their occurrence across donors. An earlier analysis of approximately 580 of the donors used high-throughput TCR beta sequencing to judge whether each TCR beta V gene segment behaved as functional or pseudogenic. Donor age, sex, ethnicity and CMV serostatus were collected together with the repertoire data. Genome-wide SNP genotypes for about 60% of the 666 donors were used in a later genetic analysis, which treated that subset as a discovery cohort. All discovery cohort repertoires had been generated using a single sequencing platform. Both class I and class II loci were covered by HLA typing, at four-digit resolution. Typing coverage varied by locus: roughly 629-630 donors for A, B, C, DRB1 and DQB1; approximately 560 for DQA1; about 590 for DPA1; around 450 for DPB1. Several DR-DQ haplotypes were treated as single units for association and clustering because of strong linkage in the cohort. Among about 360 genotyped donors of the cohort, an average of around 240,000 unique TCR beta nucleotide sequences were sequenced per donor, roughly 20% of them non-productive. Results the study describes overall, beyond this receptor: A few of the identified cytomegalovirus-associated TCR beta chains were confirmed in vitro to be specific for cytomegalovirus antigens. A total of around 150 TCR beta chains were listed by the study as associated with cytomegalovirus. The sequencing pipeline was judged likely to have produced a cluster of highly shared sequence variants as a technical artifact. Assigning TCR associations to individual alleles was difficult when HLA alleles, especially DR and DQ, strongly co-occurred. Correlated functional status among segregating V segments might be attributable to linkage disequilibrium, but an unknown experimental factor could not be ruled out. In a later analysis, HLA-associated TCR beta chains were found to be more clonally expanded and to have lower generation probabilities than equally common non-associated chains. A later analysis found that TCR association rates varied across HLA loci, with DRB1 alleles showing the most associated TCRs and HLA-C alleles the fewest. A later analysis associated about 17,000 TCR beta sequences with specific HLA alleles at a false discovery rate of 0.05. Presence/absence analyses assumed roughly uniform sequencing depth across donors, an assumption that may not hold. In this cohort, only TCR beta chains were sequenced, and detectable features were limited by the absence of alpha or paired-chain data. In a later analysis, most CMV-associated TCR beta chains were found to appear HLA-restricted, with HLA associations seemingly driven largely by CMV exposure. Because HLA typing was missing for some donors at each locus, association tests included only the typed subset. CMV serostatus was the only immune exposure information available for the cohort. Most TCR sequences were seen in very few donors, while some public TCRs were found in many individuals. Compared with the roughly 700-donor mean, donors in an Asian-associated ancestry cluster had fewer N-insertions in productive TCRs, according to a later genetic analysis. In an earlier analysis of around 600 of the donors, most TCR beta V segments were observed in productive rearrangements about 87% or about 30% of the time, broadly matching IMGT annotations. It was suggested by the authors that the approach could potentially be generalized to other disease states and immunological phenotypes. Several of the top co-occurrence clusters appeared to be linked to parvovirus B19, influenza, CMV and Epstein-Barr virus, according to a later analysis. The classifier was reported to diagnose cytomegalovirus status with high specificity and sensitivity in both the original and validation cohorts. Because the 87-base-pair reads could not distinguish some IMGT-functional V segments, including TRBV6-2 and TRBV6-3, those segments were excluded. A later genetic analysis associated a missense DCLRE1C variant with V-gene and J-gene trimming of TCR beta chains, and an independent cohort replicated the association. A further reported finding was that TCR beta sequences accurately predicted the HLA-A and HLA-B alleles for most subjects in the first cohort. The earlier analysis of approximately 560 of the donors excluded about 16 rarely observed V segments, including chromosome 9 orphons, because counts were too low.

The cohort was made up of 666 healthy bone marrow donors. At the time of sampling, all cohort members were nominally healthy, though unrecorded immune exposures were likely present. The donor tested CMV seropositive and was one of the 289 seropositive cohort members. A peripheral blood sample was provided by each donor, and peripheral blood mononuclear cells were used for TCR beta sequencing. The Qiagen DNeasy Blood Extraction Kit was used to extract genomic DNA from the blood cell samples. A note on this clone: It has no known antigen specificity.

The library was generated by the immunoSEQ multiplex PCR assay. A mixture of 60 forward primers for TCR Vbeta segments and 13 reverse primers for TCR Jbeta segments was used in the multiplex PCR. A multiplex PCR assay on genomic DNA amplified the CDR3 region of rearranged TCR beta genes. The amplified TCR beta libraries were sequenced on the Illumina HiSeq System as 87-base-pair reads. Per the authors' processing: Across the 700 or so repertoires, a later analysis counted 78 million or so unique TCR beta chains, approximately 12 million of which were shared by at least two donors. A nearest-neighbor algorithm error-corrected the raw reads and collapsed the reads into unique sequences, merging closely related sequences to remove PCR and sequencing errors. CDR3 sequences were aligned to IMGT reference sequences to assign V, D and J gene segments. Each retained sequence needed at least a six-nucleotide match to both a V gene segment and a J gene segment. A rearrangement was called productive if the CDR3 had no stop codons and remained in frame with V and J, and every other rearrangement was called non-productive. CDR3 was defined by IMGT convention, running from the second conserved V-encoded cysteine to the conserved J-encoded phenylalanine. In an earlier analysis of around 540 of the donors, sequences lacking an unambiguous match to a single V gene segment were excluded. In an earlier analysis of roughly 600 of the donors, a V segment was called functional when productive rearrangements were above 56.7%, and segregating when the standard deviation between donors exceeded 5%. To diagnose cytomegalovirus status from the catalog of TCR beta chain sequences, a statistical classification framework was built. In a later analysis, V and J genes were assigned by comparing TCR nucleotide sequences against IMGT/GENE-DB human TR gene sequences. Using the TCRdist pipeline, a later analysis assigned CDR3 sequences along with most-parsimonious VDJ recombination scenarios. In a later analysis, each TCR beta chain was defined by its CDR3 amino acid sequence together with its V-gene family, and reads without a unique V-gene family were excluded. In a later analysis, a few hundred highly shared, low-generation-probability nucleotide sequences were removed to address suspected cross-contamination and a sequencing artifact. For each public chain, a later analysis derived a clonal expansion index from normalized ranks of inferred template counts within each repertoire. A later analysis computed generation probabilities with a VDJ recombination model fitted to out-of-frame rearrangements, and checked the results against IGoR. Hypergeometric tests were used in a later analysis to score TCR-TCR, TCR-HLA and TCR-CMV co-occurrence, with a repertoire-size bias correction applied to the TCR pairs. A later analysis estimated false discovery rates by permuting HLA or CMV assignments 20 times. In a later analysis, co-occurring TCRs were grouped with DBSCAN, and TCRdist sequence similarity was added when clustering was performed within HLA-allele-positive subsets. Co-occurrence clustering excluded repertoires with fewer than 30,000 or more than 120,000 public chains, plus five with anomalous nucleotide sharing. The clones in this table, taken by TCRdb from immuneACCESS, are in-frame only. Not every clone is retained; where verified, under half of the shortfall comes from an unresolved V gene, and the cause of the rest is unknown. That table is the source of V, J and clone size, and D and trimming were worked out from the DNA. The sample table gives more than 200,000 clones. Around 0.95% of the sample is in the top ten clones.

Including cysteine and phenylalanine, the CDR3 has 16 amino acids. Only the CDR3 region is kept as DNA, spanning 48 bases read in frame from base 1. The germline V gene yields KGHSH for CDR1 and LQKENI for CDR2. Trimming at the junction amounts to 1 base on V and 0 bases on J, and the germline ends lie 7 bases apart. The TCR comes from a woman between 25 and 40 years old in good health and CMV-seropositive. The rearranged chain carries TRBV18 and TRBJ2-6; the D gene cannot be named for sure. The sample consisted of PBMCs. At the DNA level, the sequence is TGTGCCAGCTCACCACGCCTCGGCTCTGGGGCCAACGTCCTGACTTTC. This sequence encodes CASSPRLGSGANVLTF. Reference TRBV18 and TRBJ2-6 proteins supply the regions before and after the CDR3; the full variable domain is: NAGVMQNPRHLVRRRGQEARLRCSPMKGHSHVYWYRQLPEEGLKFMVYLQKENIIDESGMPKERFSAEFPKEGPSILRIQQVVRGDSAAYFCASSPRLGSGANVLTFGAGSRLTVL.